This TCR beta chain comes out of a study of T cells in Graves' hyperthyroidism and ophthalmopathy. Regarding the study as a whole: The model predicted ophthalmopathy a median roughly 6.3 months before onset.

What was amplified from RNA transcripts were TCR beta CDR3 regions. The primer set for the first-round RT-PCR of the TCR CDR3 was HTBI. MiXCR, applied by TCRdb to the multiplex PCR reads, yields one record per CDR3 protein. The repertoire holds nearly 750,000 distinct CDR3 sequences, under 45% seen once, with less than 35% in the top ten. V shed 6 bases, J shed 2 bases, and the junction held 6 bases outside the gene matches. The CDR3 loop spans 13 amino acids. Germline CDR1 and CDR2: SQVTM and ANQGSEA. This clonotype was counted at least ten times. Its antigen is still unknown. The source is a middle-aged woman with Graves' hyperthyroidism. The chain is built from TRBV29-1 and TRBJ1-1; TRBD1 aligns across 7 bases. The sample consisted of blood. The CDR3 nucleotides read TGCAGCGTCGGACAGGACATTAACACTGAAGCTTTCTTT. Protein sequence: CSVGQDINTEAFF.